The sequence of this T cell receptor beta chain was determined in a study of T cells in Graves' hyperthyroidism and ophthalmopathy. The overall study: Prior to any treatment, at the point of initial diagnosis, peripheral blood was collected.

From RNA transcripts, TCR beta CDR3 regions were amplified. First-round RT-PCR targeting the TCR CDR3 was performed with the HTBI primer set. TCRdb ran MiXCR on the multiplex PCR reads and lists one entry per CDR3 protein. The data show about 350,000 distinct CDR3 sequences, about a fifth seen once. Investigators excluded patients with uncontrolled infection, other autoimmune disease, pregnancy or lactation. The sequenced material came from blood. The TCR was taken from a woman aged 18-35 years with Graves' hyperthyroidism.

The CDR3, as DNA: TGTGCCAGCAGCGTAGACAGACAGGACGAAGCTTTCTTT. This encodes CASSVDRQDEAFF. The chain has TRBV9 and TRBJ1-1, with D possibly TRBD1 on 6 matching bases. The CDR3 totals 13 residues. Germline assignment: CDR1 SGDLS and CDR2 YYNGEE. V lost 0 bases and J lost 8, with 11 bases in between.